The sequence of this T cell receptor beta chain was determined in a study of T-cell memory formation after mild COVID-19. The study's findings and limits: Within pre-infection memory, some responding clones were found, suggesting cross-reactive memory joined. Largely, contracting CD4+ clones fell within CM and EM, and contracting CD8+ clones within EMRA. Clones that contracted from day 15 to 85 had balanced CD4/CD8; later expanders were CD4+ biased.

About this clonotype itself: Its antigen is not identified.

Researchers used 5'RACE with constant-segment primers to make TCR alpha and TCR beta cDNA libraries that carry sample barcodes and UMIs. TCRdb re-called the 5' RACE reads through MiXCR, storing one row per CDR3 protein. The sample has 75,000 to 95,000 distinct CDR3 sequences, roughly 15% seen once. The V end was cut by 5 bases, the J end by 0 bases, with 14 bases between. Germline CDR1 reads SEHNR; CDR2 reads FQNEAQ (reference sequence). The CDR3 contains 17 residues. V usage is TRBV7-9 and J usage is TRBJ2-6; D possibly matches TRBD1 or TRBD2 (5 bases each). The receptor was isolated from a man younger than 30 who had mild COVID-19 (a few samples of this study predate the infection). Cell type and time point are not known. The sequenced sample was PBMCs or a T cell subset sorted from them (not recorded which). The CDR3 loop is CASSPRDPRSGANVLTF. The CDR3 coding sequence is TGTGCCAGCAGCCCCAGGGACCCTCGCTCTGGGGCCAACGTCCTGACTTTC.